This TCR beta chain emerged from a study of CD8+ T cells in alopecia areata. cDNA prepared by RNA extraction and subsequent reverse transcription served as the template for sequencing. Only in-frame clones appear in the TCRdb table, and some are missing; sequencing was by immunoSEQ multiplex PCR. Among about 200,000 clones listed, about three fifths were seen once. Specified treatment: oral pan-JAK inhibitor, 5-10 mg twice daily. Per germline, CDR1 SQVTM and CDR2 ANQGSEA. The CDR3 extends over 13 amino acids. Trimming shortened V by 8 bases and J by 0 bases, and 13 bases separated the two germline ends.

This chain connects TRBV29-1 to TRBJ2-5; D not resolved. The receptor's source is a human donor with alopecia areata. Source: CD4+ T cells sorted from blood, taken at week 24, from a patient treated with tofacitinib. The DNA for the CDR3 is TGCAGCTTCACGGGCCCCGACCAAGAGACCCAGTACTTC. This encodes CSFTGPDQETQYF.